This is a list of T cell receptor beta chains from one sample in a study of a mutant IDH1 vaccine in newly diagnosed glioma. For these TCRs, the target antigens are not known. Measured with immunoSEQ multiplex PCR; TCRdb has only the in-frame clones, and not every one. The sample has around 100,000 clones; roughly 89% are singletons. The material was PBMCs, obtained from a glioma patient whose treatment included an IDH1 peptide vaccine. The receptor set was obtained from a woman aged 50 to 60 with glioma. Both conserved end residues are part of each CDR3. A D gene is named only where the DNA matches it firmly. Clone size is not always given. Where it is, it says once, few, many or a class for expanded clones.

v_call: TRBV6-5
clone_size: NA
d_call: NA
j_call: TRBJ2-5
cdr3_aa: CASRDRQETQYF
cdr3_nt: TGTGCCAGCAGAGACCGGCAAGAGACCCAGTACTTC

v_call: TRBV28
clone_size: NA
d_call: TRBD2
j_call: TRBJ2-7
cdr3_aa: CASSFPLAGLTYEQYF
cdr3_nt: TGTGCCAGCAGTTTCCCCTTAGCGGGTCTTACCTACGAGCAGTACTTC

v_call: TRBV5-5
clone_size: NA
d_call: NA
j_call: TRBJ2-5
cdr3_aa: CASSFYVGRVETQYF
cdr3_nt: TGTGCCAGCAGCTTTTATGTGGGACGGGTAGAGACCCAGTACTTC

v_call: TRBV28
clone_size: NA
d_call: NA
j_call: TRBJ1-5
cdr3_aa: CASSRSSHSNQPQHF
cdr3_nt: TGTGCCAGCAGCCGCAGCAGTCATAGCAATCAGCCCCAGCATTTT

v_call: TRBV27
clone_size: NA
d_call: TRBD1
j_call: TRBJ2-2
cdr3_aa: CASREGASAGELFF
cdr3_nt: TGTGCCAGCAGAGAGGGGGCGTCGGCCGGGGAGCTGTTTTTT

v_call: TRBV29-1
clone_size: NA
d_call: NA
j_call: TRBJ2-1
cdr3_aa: CSVERVAGVEQFF
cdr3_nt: TGCAGCGTTGAAAGGGTGGCAGGGGTAGAGCAGTTCTTC

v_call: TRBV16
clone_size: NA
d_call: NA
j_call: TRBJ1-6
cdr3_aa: CASSQWVDSPLHF
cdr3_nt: TGTGCCAGCAGCCAATGGGTAGATTCACCCCTCCACTTT

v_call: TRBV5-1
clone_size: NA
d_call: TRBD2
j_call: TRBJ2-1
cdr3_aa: CASSFGLADRFSSYNEQFF
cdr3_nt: TGCGCCAGCAGCTTCGGACTAGCGGACCGATTTAGCTCCTACAATGAGCAGTTCTTC

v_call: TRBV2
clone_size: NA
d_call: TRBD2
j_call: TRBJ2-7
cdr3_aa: CASSGLAGGLSEQYF
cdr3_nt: TGTGCCAGCAGTGGGCTAGCGGGAGGGTTATCCGAGCAGTACTTC

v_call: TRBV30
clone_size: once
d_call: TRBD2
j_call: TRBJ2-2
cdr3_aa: CAWSGLAGLYTGELFF
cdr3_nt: TGTGCCTGGAGTGGACTAGCGGGATTATACACCGGGGAGCTGTTTTTT

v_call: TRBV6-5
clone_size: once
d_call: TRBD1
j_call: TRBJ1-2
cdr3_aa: CASRQQQGGYGYTF
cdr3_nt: TGTGCCAGCAGGCAGCAACAGGGGGGCTATGGCTACACCTTC

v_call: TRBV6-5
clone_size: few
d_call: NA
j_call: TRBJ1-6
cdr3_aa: CASSFKYSSYNSPLHF
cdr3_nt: TGTGCCAGCAGTTTCAAATACAGCTCCTATAATTCACCCCTCCACTTT

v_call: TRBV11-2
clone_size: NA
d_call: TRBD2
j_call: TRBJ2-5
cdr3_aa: CASSVIPGTSGRLETQYF
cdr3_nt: TGTGCCAGCAGCGTAATCCCCGGGACTAGCGGGAGATTAGAGACCCAGTACTTC

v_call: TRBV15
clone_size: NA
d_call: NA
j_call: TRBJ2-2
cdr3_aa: CATSRGQEDTGELFF
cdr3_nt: TGTGCCACCAGTCGCGGCCAGGAGGACACCGGGGAGCTGTTTTTT

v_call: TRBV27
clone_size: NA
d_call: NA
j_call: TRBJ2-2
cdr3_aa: CASSLRLANTGELFF
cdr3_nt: TGTGCCAGCAGTTTGCGACTAGCGAACACCGGGGAGCTGTTTTTT

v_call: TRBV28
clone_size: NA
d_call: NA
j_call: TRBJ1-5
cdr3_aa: CASSLGGGSNQPQHF
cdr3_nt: TGTGCCAGCAGTTTAGGGGGGGGGAGCAATCAGCCCCAGCATTTT

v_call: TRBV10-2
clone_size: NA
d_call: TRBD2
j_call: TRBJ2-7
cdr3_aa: CASKNTAGAPREQYF
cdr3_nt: TGCGCCAGCAAGAACACGGCGGGAGCTCCTCGCGAGCAGTACTTC

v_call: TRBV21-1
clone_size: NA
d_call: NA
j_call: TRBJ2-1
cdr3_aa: CASSKALSPGLTISYNEQFF
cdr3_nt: TGTGCCAGCAGCAAAGCTCTTTCCCCGGGACTGACCATCTCCTACAATGAGCAGTTCTTC

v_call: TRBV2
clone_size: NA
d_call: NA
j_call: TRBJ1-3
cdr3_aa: CASSEPGQGNTIYF
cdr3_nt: TGTGCCAGCAGCGAGCCGGGACAAGGAAACACCATATATTTT

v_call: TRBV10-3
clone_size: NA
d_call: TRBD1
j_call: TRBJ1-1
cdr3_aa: CAISDRGPNPEAFF
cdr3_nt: TGTGCCATCAGTGACAGGGGGCCAAACCCTGAAGCTTTCTTT

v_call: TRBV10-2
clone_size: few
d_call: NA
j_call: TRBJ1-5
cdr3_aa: CASSGQVNQPQHF
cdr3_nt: TGCGCCAGCAGCGGGCAGGTCAATCAGCCCCAGCATTTT

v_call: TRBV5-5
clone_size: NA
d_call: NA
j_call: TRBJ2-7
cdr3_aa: CASSTGVSYEQYF
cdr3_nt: TGTGCCAGCAGCACCGGGGTCTCCTACGAGCAGTACTTC

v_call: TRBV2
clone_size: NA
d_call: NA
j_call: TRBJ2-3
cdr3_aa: CASSGHLGATDTQYF
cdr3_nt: TGTGCCAGCAGTGGGCACCTTGGGGCCACAGATACGCAGTATTTT